This T cell receptor (beta chain) was identified in a study of blood T cell repertoires in COVID-19. Trimming left V 6 bases short and J 9 bases short, with 19 bases between. The CDR3 consists of 15 residues. Looked up from germline, CDR1 is SGHKS and CDR2 is YYEKEE (reference sequence). This clone appeared once. Data came from immunoSEQ multiplex PCR; TCRdb stores just in-frame clones and leaves some out. Of approximately 9,000 clones in the sample, under 90% were seen once. The V call is TRBV5-5, the J call TRBJ1-6; perhaps TRBD1 as D (6 bases). The sequence came from a human donor in a cohort sampled during active COVID-19. The material sequenced was peripheral blood. Written as DNA, the CDR3 is TGTGCCAGCACCCTTGTCGCAGGGGTCGGTTCACCCCTCCACTTT. Amino acid sequence: CASTLVAGVGSPLHF.